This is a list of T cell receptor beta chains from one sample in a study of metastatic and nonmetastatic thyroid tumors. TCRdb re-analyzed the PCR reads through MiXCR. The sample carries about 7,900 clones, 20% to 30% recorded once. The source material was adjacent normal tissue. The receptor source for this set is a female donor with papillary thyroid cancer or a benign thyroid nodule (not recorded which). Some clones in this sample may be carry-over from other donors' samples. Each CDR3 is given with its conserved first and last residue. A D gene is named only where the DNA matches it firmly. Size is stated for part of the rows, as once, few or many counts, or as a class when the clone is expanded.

CASSLDRLAGVDNEQFF	TGTGCCAGCAGCTTAGATAGGCTAGCGGGAGTTGATAATGAGCAGTTCTTC	TRBJ2-1	TRBD2	17	TRBV11-3	few
CASSFAPGVGEQYF	TGCGCCAGCAGCTTCGCGCCAGGGGTGGGCGAGCAGTACTTC	TRBJ2-7	-	14	TRBV4-1	many
CASRLTGGRSPLHF	TGTGCCAGCAGGCTTACGGGGGGTCGGTCACCCCTCCACTTT	TRBJ1-6	-	14	TRBV6-1	-
CASSQDSSGGYYEQYF	TGTGCCAGCAGCCAAGATAGTAGCGGGGGATACTACGAGCAGTACTTC	TRBJ2-7	TRBD2	16	TRBV4-2	medium-sized
CASSLGGPEDEQFF	TGCGCCAGCAGCTTGGGGGGGCCCGAGGATGAGCAGTTCTTC	TRBJ2-1	-	14	TRBV5-1	medium-sized
CATEARPIAKNIQYF	TGTGCCACAGAAGCTAGACCGATAGCCAAAAACATTCAGTACTTC	TRBJ2-4	-	15	TRBV15	-
CASSTDKGPWETQYF	TGTGCCAGCAGCACGGACAAGGGCCCCTGGGAGACCCAGTACTTC	TRBJ2-5	-	15	TRBV2	-
CATSTSGPTYNEQFF	TGTGCCACCAGTACTAGCGGGCCTACCTACAATGAGCAGTTCTTC	TRBJ2-1	TRBD2	15	TRBV24-1	-
CASSLYPRELQETQYF	TGTGCCAGCAGCTTATACCCCCGAGAGCTCCAAGAGACCCAGTACTTC	TRBJ2-5	-	16	TRBV11-2	medium-sized
CASIGANTGELFF	TGTGCCAGTATTGGGGCGAACACCGGGGAGCTGTTTTTT	TRBJ2-2	-	13	TRBV19	few
CASSYYSGTRDYGYTF	TGTGCCAGCAGTTATTACTCCGGGACCAGGGACTATGGCTACACCTTC	TRBJ1-2	-	16	TRBV11-3	-
CASSRLAGGPGDEQFF	TGTGCCAGCAGCCGACTAGCGGGGGGGCCCGGCGATGAGCAGTTCTTC	TRBJ2-1	TRBD2	16	TRBV6-1	-
CASSLSSTHEQYF	TGTGCCAGCAGCTTATCTTCAACCCACGAGCAGTACTTC	TRBJ2-7	-	13	TRBV7-2	-
CASSSMGDTGELFF	TGTGCCAGCAGCTCAATGGGGGACACCGGGGAGCTGTTTTTT	TRBJ2-2	-	14	TRBV11-2	-
CASSLFGRDVFF	TGTGCCAGCAGTTTATTCGGCAGGGACGTCTTCTTT	TRBJ1-1	-	12	TRBV12-3/TRBV12-4	few
CASSYSTGVGYTF	TGTGCCAGCAGCTACTCGACAGGGGTAGGCTACACCTTC	TRBJ1-2	TRBD1	13	TRBV6-2/TRBV6-3	few
CASSEAGGPPYEQYF	TGTGCCAGCAGTGAAGCTGGGGGGCCCCCCTACGAGCAGTACTTC	TRBJ2-7	-	15	TRBV6-1	few
CASSGLVSGGSDTQYF	TGTGCCAGCAGCGGACTGGTTAGCGGGGGCTCAGATACGCAGTATTTT	TRBJ2-3	TRBD2	16	TRBV11-3	medium-sized
CSVEGFRGTYGYTF	TGCAGTGTAGAAGGTTTCAGGGGTACCTATGGCTACACCTTC	TRBJ1-2	-	14	TRBV20-1	once
CASSLGAGFYTGELFF	TGTGCCAGCAGCTTAGGGGCGGGGTTCTACACCGGGGAGCTGTTTTTT	TRBJ2-2	-	16	TRBV7-9	medium-sized
CASSLNEGPGNTIYF	TGTGCCAGCAGCCTAAATGAAGGGCCTGGAAACACCATATATTTT	TRBJ1-3	-	15	TRBV5-4	medium-sized
CSASITGGLANEQFF	TGCAGTGCTAGCATCACTGGGGGGCTGGCAAATGAGCAGTTCTTC	TRBJ2-1	-	15	TRBV20-1	few
CASSPRQGDGYTF	TGTGCCAGCAGTCCCCGACAGGGAGATGGCTACACCTTC	TRBJ1-2	TRBD1	13	TRBV12-3/TRBV12-4	-
CATRANRDAEAFF	TGTGCCACCAGGGCTAACAGGGACGCTGAAGCTTTCTTT	TRBJ1-1	-	13	TRBV24-1	-
CASSLVHRNHYEQYF	TGCGCCAGCAGCTTGGTTCATCGGAACCATTACGAGCAGTACTTC	TRBJ2-7	-	15	TRBV5-1	-
CASSYGMWGLAYNEQFF	TGTGCCAGCAGTTACGGTATGTGGGGACTTGCTTACAATGAGCAGTTCTTC	TRBJ2-1	-	17	TRBV6-2/TRBV6-3	many
CAIGSSGSPGELFF	TGTGCCATCGGATCTAGCGGGAGTCCCGGGGAGCTGTTTTTT	TRBJ2-2	TRBD2	14	TRBV10-3	few
CASSVPRGGQETQYF	TGTGCCAGCAGTGTCCCCCGGGGGGGCCAAGAGACCCAGTACTTC	TRBJ2-5	TRBD2	15	TRBV2	medium-sized
CASRDRGNSNQPQHF	TGTGCCTCCCGGGACAGGGGCAATAGCAATCAGCCCCAGCATTTT	TRBJ1-5	TRBD1	15	TRBV6-1	medium-sized
CASTTSRFQPQHF	TGTGCCAGCACCACATCGAGGTTTCAGCCCCAGCATTTT	TRBJ1-5	-	13	TRBV12-3/TRBV12-4	-
CASSLMGQGEQYF	TGCGCCAGCAGCTTGATGGGGCAAGGGGAGCAGTACTTC	TRBJ2-7	-	13	TRBV5-1	few
CASSEGPWNYNSPLHF	TGTGCCAGCAGTGAGGGTCCGTGGAACTATAATTCACCCCTCCACTTT	TRBJ1-6	-	16	TRBV6-1	medium-sized
CASSTSGGALGEQYF	TGCGCCAGCAGCACTAGCGGGGGGGCCTTAGGCGAGCAGTACTTC	TRBJ2-7	TRBD2	15	TRBV5-1	medium-sized
CSASHGDYGYTF	TGCAGTGCTAGTCACGGGGACTATGGCTACACCTTC	TRBJ1-2	-	12	TRBV20-1	few
CASSWTSGRGEQYF	TGTGCCAGCAGTTGGACTAGCGGGAGAGGCGAGCAGTACTTC	TRBJ2-7	TRBD2	14	TRBV27	-